The table lists the clone carrying this T cell receptor (beta chain) with a few counts. The antigen is not known. Documented time point: 2015-2016 season, 7 days after influenza vaccination. Per time point, about 40-110 mL of blood was sampled. The data originate from a study of follicular helper T cells after annual influenza vaccination. The table came from immunoSEQ multiplex PCR; TCRdb's copy has only in-frame clones and leaves some out. The sample holds over a thousand clones, 78% seen once. General observations from the study: Successive annual vaccinations recalled a recurrent oligoclonal ICOS+CD38+ cTfh response with influenza-specific clonotypes. Plasmablast frequency change correlated with clonality change in ICOS+CD38+ cTfh. Only about 10-22% of analyzed cells yielded productive TCRB sequences.

The ends were cut back, 3 bases at V and 1 base at J, with 14 bases in the middle. Per germline, CDR1 LNHDA and CDR2 SQIVND (reference sequence). The CDR3 totals 16 residues. The rearrangement joins TRBV19 to TRBJ2-3; no clear D. Sample: CXCR5+ CD38+ circulating T follicular helper cells from blood, taken 7 days after influenza vaccination. Subset indicated: circulating Tfh, non-naive CD4+CXCR5+PD-1+ (ICOS+CD38+ or ICOS-CD38-). The receptor comes from an adult who received the influenza vaccine. The CDR3 nucleotides read TGTGCCAGTAGTATTCTGAGAGCCGGAGGCACAGATACGCAGTATTTT. Amino acids: CASSILRAGGTDTQYF.